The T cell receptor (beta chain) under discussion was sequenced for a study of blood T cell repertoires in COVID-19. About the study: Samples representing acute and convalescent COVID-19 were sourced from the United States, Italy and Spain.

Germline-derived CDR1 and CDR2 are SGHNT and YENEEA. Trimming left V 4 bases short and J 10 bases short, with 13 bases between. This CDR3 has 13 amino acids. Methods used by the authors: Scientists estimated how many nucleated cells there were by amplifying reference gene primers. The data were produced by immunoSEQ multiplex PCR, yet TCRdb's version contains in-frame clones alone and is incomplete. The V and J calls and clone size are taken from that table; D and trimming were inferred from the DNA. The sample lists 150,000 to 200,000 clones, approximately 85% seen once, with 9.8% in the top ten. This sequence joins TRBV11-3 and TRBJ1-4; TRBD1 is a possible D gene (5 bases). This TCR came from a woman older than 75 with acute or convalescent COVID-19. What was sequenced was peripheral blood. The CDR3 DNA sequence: TGTGCCAGCAGCTCTGGGGGAGCGGGAAAACTGTTTTTT. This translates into CASSSGGAGKLFF. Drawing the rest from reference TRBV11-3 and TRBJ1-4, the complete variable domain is EAGVVQSPRYKIIEKKQPVAFWCNPISGHNTLYWYLQNLGQGPELLIRYENEEAVDDSQLPKDRFSAERLKGVDSTLKIQPAELGDSAVYLCASSSGGAGKLFFGSGTQLSVL.